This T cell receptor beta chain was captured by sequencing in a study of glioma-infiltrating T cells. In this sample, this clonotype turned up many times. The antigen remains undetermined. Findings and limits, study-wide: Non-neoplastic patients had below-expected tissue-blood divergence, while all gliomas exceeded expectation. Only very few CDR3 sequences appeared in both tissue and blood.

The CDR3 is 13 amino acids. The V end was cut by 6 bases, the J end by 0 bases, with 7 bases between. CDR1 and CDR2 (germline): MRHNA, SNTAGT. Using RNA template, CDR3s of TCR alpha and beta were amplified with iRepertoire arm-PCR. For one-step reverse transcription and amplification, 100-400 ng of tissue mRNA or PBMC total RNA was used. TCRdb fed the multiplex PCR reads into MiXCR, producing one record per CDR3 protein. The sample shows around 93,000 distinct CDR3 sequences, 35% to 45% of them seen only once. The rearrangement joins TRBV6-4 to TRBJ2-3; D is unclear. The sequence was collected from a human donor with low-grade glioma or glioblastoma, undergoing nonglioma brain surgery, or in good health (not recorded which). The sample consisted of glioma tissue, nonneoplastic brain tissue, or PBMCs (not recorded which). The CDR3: CASSKDSTDTQYF. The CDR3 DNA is TGTGCCAGCAGCAAGGACAGCACAGATACGCAGTATTTT.